The clone carrying this TCR beta chain has just a few counts. Patients were all untreated before their thyroid surgery. This entry is derived from a study of metastatic and nonmetastatic thyroid tumors. TCRdb reprocessed the PCR reads via MiXCR. The sample consists of 65,000 or so clones, about 3.8% of them appearing once. The CDR3 totals 18 residues. Trimming took 7 bases from V and 14 from J; bases not matched to a gene: 26. Germline CDR1 reads LNHDA; CDR2 reads SQIVND (reference sequence). What was sequenced was blood. This TCR was recovered from a female donor with papillary thyroid cancer or a benign thyroid nodule (not recorded which). Some clones in this sample may be carry-over from other donors' samples. The chain joins TRBV19 to TRBJ2-2; TRBD1 agrees at 9 bases. This CDR3 is CASTHWGRQGGYTGYLFF. The DNA of the CDR3 is TGTGCCAGTACCCATTGGGGCAGACAGGGGGGGTACACCGGGTATCTGTTTTTT.